This T cell receptor beta chain was obtained from a study of PD-L1 blockade in urothelial cancer (dated by TCRdb to between 2016 and 2019). Broadly, across the study: Every patient began therapy at some point between 2013 and 2015 and was given atezolizumab 1,200 mg intravenously every 3 weeks. About 90% of the 29 patients were males with bladder-origin urothelial cancer, and about 60% of the roughly 30 reported a prior smoking history. Patients had an ECOG performance status of 0 or 1 and had received between 0 and 3 prior chemotherapy regimens. Blood samples were analyzed at 3 weeks after treatment start (second dose) and at 6 weeks after treatment start. Blood samples gave a median of about 130,000 T cells and tens of thousands of unique TCRs, with a median clonality of approximately 0.08. The study was an exploratory multi-omic analysis of somatic, immune and clinical correlates of response to PD-L1 blockade with atezolizumab in urothelial cancer. Pretreatment tumor samples, along with matched peripheral blood collected serially before and after atezolizumab treatment, underwent TCR sequencing. Durable clinical benefit was defined as progression-free survival longer than 6 months, and TCR features were also tested against progression-free and overall survival. In the same patients, whole exome sequencing and RNA sequencing of pretreatment tumors were performed in addition to TCR sequencing. Durable clinical benefit was achieved by nine patients but not by the remaining 20. Pretreatment blood TCR-seq was available for under 35 patients, at least one posttreatment blood collection was obtained for around 24 patients, and tumor TCR-seq was available for around 24 patients.

In light of the paper, this sample's time point label describes: peripheral blood 6 weeks after treatment start. A total of some 30 patients with locally advanced or metastatic urothelial carcinoma, treated at Memorial Sloan Kettering on a trial protocol, made up the cohort. Peripheral blood mononuclear cells were collected pretreatment and during treatment, with between 1 and 8 total time points obtained per patient. The Qiagen DNeasy Blood extraction kit was used to purify genomic DNA from total PBMCs and tumor samples. PBMCs were collected pretreatment and during treatment and were isolated and stored as previously described. Worth noting for this clone: This clone's antigen is unknown. No base qualities exist here, and no much larger clone lies one base off it.

General findings and caveats noted by the study authors: Greater expansion of tumor-associated TCR clones in peripheral blood 3 weeks after the start of treatment was observed in patients with durable benefit (n ≈ 22, p = 0.022). Improved progression-free and overall survival was found to be associated with pretreatment peripheral blood TCR clonality below the median. Small sample size (n ≈ 30) and many exploratory analyses mean the results are intended to be hypothesis-generating.

Synthetic TCR analog templates were spiked into each PCR so that absolute template abundance could be estimated from read counts. The immunoSEQ assay was used to amplify TCRbeta CDR3 regions from genomic DNA with bias-controlled V and J gene primers. Sequencing of rearranged TCRbeta segments was done at approximately 20X coverage. Per the authors' processing: Clustering was used to correct sequencing errors, and CDR3s were annotated against IMGT to assign V, D and J genes. Downstream analyses used only productive TCRbeta rearrangements and left out out-of-frame or stop-codon sequences. Clonality was calculated as one minus the Shannon entropy normalized by the log of the number of unique productive sequences. Clones differing between time points or between blood and tumor were identified using Fisher's exact test with Benjamini-Hochberg correction, with an adjusted p below 0.01 applied as the threshold. Held by TCRdb, this immuneACCESS table contains in-frame sequences only and omits some clones. Under half of the omission traces to an unresolved V gene where checked; the cause of the rest is unknown. V and J calls and clone size are those listed in that table; D and trimming were worked out from the DNA. The sample table lists tens of thousands of clones, around 85% of them with a count of one. In total, the top ten clones hold around 1.9% of the sample.

According to the germline V gene, CDR1 reads SGHTA and CDR2 reads FQGNSA. V and J are trimmed by 4 bases and 2 bases, and the gene matches miss 6 bases of the junction. The CDR3 spans 17 residues, from the cysteine through the phenylalanine. The DNA shown is the 51-base CDR3, in frame from base 1. The sequencing used PBMCs, collected around atezolizumab (anti-PD-L1) treatment. Rearrangement joined TRBV7-2 to TRBJ2-5; the central 14 bases match TRBD2. The origin of this receptor is a man aged 45-65 years with urothelial cancer. This receptor has the CDR3 CASSSTGLAGGQETQYF. The sequence in DNA is TGTGCCAGCAGCTCCACAGGACTAGCGGGGGGACAAGAGACCCAGTACTTC.